A selection of T cell receptor beta chains follows, all from one sample in a study of control samples from healthy donors and cancer patients. The protocol was immunoSEQ multiplex PCR, while the TCRdb copy is restricted to in-frame clones and leaves out a portion. There are about 21,000 clones in the sample; around four fifths occur only once, and around 23% lies in the top ten. Sequenced sample: PBMCs. Source of these receptors: a man in his 60s with colorectal cancer. Both conserved end residues are part of each CDR3. D genes are given only for firm matches. Size values are once, few and many counts, or a class for expanded clones, and some rows have none.

TRBJ1-1	TRBV18	-	-	TGTGCCAGCTCACCACGAAGTGTAGACACTGAAGCTTTCTTT	CASSPRSVDTEAFF
TRBJ1-2	TRBV19	-	-	TGTGCCAGTAGTATCGTGGACAGCCGACACCTTTATGGCTACACCTTC	CASSIVDSRHLYGYTF
TRBJ2-2	TRBV5-1	few	-	TGCGCCAGCGGGGGAAACGCTGACACCGGGGAGCTGTTTTTT	CASGGNADTGELFF
TRBJ2-3	TRBV9	-	-	TGTGCCAGCAGTCCTTTGGGAGATACGCAGTATTTT	CASSPLGDTQYF
TRBJ2-3	TRBV9	-	-	TGTGCCAGCAGCGTAAGCAGGGAGTGGACAGATACGCAGTATTTT	CASSVSREWTDTQYF
TRBJ1-5	TRBV19	-	-	TGTGCCAGTAGTATAGATCGTTGGACGGCCTATAGCAATCAGCCCCAGCATTTT	CASSIDRWTAYSNQPQHF
TRBJ2-1	TRBV6-1	-	TRBD2	TGTGCCAGCAGTGAAGCGCCTCTCAGCGGGGGAAGCTACAATGAGCAGTTCTTC	CASSEAPLSGGSYNEQFF
TRBJ1-2	TRBV5-1	few	TRBD1	TGCGCCAGCAGCCGGACTACAGGGGACTACTATGGCTACACCTTC	CASSRTTGDYYGYTF
TRBJ2-7	TRBV29-1	-	-	TGCAGCACCGCCCAGTGGAGCTCCTACGAGCAGTACTTC	CSTAQWSSYEQYF
TRBJ2-3	TRBV6-4	-	-	TGTGCCAGCAGTGACACCGGACAACAAACGCAGTATTTT	CASSDTGQQTQYF
TRBJ2-2	TRBV11-2	-	TRBD2	TGTGCCAGCAGCTTCCGGGACTACGACACCGGGGAGCTGTTTTTT	CASSFRDYDTGELFF
TRBJ1-5	TRBV5-1	-	-	TGCGCCAGCAGCTTCGGGTTGGATCAGCCCCAGCATTTT	CASSFGLDQPQHF
TRBJ2-4	TRBV7-6	-	-	TGTGCCAGCAGCTTAGCATGGGGGGTCCCGACCGATAAAAACATTCAGTACTTC	CASSLAWGVPTDKNIQYF
TRBJ1-2	TRBV4-3	-	-	TGCGCCAGCAGCCAAGATAGAAGGGGCGGCTATGGCTACACCTTC	CASSQDRRGGYGYTF
TRBJ1-3	TRBV30	-	-	TGTGCCTGGAGTTCCAAACCAACGAGCACCATATATTTT	CAWSSKPTSTIYF
TRBJ1-2	TRBV3-1/TRBV3-2	-	-	TGTGCCAGCAGCCTTGGGGGGCTGCTTGGCTACACCTTC	CASSLGGLLGYTF
TRBJ2-3	TRBV27	once	-	TGTGCCAGCAGCTCTCGGGGTCGCACAGATACGCAGTATTTT	CASSSRGRTDTQYF
TRBJ2-3	TRBV18	few	-	TGTGCCAGCTCACCAAGGGAAGGTGGGGCCGATACGCAGTATTTT	CASSPREGGADTQYF
TRBJ2-1	TRBV6-2/TRBV6-3	-	-	TGTGCCAGCAGTTACCCCTCCCAGCAGTTCTTC	CASSYPSQQFF
TRBJ1-2	TRBV6-5	-	TRBD1	TGTGCCAGCAACAGGCAGGGGGCTCTCGGCTACACCTTC	CASNRQGALGYTF
TRBJ1-2	TRBV13	-	TRBD1	TGTGCCAGCAGCTCAACTAGGACAGGGGGCAGGTCTGTCTATGGCTACACCTTC	CASSSTRTGGRSVYGYTF
TRBJ1-2	TRBV12-5	-	-	TGTGCTAGTGGTTTGGACGGACGTGGAGCACGTGGCTACACCTTC	CASGLDGRGARGYTF
TRBJ1-1	TRBV10-3	-	TRBD1	TGTGCCATCAGTGACAGGGGGGGCAGTCACACTGAAGCTTTCTTT	CAISDRGGSHTEAFF
TRBJ1-1	TRBV5-6	-	-	TGTGCCAGCAGCTCACAGATTGAAGCTTTCTTT	CASSSQIEAFF
TRBJ1-5	TRBV24-1	-	-	TGTGCCACCAGTGATCGACAGAGTCAGCCCCAGCATTTT	CATSDRQSQPQHF
TRBJ2-2	TRBV27	-	-	TGTGCCAGCAGTTTACAGATCACCGGGGAGCTGTTTTTT	CASSLQITGELFF
TRBJ2-3	TRBV2	-	-	TGTGCCAGCAGCCAAGGGGCACATTGGGGCGATACGCAGTATTTT	CASSQGAHWGDTQYF
TRBJ1-3	TRBV5-4	-	-	TGTGCCAGCAGCCCCTCCCCCGGGACGGCCGGAAACACCATATATTTT	CASSPSPGTAGNTIYF
TRBJ1-5	TRBV10-3	-	-	TGTGCCATCAGTGCCTTCGGACAATATGGGAATCAGCCCCAGCATTTT	CAISAFGQYGNQPQHF
TRBJ1-1	TRBV21-1	few	-	TGTGCCAGCAGCAAGGGGGACAGGGGGACTGAAGCTTTCTTT	CASSKGDRGTEAFF
TRBJ2-7	TRBV7-9	once	-	TGTGCCAGCAGCCCCACAGGGTACGAGCAGTACTTC	CASSPTGYEQYF
TRBJ1-2	TRBV12-3/TRBV12-4	-	TRBD1	TGTGCCAGCACTCGGACAGGGAATGGTGGCTACACCTTC	CASTRTGNGGYTF
TRBJ2-7	TRBV28	few	-	TGTGCCAGCAGTTTTGTGTGGGGGGGCCCTGACGAGCAGTACTTC	CASSFVWGGPDEQYF
TRBJ2-5	TRBV18	-	-	TGTGCCAGCTCAGGGGCCTCACAGCGGGAGACCCAGTACTTC	CASSGASQRETQYF
TRBJ1-5	TRBV27	-	-	TGTGCCAGCAGTTTTCTTGCGGGGCAGCCCCAGCATTTT	CASSFLAGQPQHF
TRBJ1-2	TRBV5-4	-	-	TGTGCCAGCAGCTTACACGGGACCGTGAACTATGGCTACACCTTC	CASSLHGTVNYGYTF
TRBJ2-1	TRBV24-1	-	TRBD1	TGTGCCACCAGCTCGACAGGGGGAAGTGACAATGAGCAGTTCTTC	CATSSTGGSDNEQFF
TRBJ1-1	TRBV19	-	-	TGTGCCAGTAGGTGGGCAGGATCGGCTGAAGCTTTCTTT	CASRWAGSAEAFF
TRBJ1-1	TRBV18	-	-	TGTGCCAGCTCACCACCGGATACGAACACTGAAGCTTTCTTT	CASSPPDTNTEAFF
TRBJ1-1	TRBV6-2/TRBV6-3	-	-	TGTGCCAGCAGTTACAGCCCTCAAGGGATGAACACTGAAGCTTTCTTT	CASSYSPQGMNTEAFF
TRBJ2-3	TRBV11-3	-	-	TGTGCCAGCAGCTTAGGGGGGACAAACCCACAGATAACGCAGTATTTT	CASSLGGTNPQITQYF
TRBJ2-1	TRBV25-1	-	-	TGTGCCAGCAGTCCCGGTGTGTATGAGCAGTTCTTC	CASSPGVYEQFF
TRBJ1-2	TRBV7-9	-	-	TGTGCCAGCAGCTTAGGGGGACACCCTGGGGGCTACACCTTC	CASSLGGHPGGYTF
TRBJ1-1	TRBV29-1	-	-	TGCAGCGTTGAGGCCAGCCAGGAAGCTTTCTTT	CSVEASQEAFF
TRBJ1-1	TRBV5-8	-	-	TGTGCCAGCAGCTTCGGGCTGGCGAACACTGAAGCTTTCTTT	CASSFGLANTEAFF
TRBJ2-3	TRBV5-1	-	-	TGCGCCAGCACCCGAGGACAGCCTAGCACAGATACGCAGTATTTT	CASTRGQPSTDTQYF
TRBJ1-1	TRBV30	-	-	TGTGCCTGGAGTGGACAGTTCCTGAACACTGAAGCTTTCTTT	CAWSGQFLNTEAFF
TRBJ1-2	TRBV4-1	-	TRBD1	TGCGCCAGCAGCCCTGGACAGGGGATTGTAGGTGGCTACACCTTC	CASSPGQGIVGGYTF
TRBJ2-1	TRBV18	-	-	TGTGCCAGCTCACCACCGTCAGCCTCCTACAATGAGCAGTTCTTC	CASSPPSASYNEQFF
TRBJ2-1	TRBV5-1	-	TRBD2	TGCGCCAGCAGCTCCGGGACTAGCGGGGTCTACAATGAGCAGTTCTTC	CASSSGTSGVYNEQFF
TRBJ2-4	TRBV2	-	-	TGTGCCAGCAACTCTGGGGCCAAAAACATTCAGTACTTC	CASNSGAKNIQYF
TRBJ2-5	TRBV5-3	-	-	TGTGCCAGAAGCTTGGGTGGCGAAGAGACCCAGTACTTC	CARSLGGEETQYF
TRBJ1-1	TRBV5-1	-	TRBD1	TGCGCCAGCAGCTTGGGACAGGGATCGGCTTTCTTT	CASSLGQGSAFF
TRBJ1-1	TRBV10-3	-	-	TGTGCCATCAGTGGACAGCTGAACACTGAAGCTTTCTTT	CAISGQLNTEAFF
TRBJ2-1	TRBV2	-	TRBD2	TGTGCCAGCAGTGAGGTAGCGGGGGGGTTGAGTGAGCAGTTCTTC	CASSEVAGGLSEQFF
TRBJ2-1	TRBV7-9	-	TRBD2	TGTGCCAGCAGTTTTCCTCCCGGGACTAGCGATAATGAGCAGTTCTTC	CASSFPPGTSDNEQFF
TRBJ2-1	TRBV3-1/TRBV3-2	-	-	TGTGCCAGCAGCCTCGGACTGGTTACCTACAATGAGCAGTTCTTC	CASSLGLVTYNEQFF
TRBJ2-3	TRBV6-5	-	TRBD1	TGTGCCAGCGCATACCGGGACAGAAGCACAGATACGCAGTATTTT	CASAYRDRSTDTQYF
TRBJ1-4	TRBV4-1	-	TRBD1	TGCGCCAGCAGCCAGACAGGACAGGGCCTGTTTTTT	CASSQTGQGLFF